The present TCR beta chain was sequenced within a study of PD-L1 blockade in urothelial cancer. General observations from the study: Durable-benefit patients had greater expansion of tumor-associated blood clones at 3 weeks.

Time point here: peripheral blood 6 weeks after treatment start. For each patient, 1 to 8 samples were obtained, pretreatment and on-treatment. Points on this clone: Its target is not known.

Generated by immunoSEQ multiplex PCR, the TCRdb table keeps only in-frame clones and is missing some. Of roughly 46,000 clones in the sample, approximately 85% were seen once. This clonotype originated in a man aged 50-59 years with urothelial cancer. Sequenced material: PBMCs, taken around atezolizumab (anti-PD-L1) treatment.

The CDR3 nucleotides read TGTGCCATCGGGGACAGGGCCAATTCACCCCTCCACTTT. It yields the protein CAIGDRANSPLHF. The chain joins TRBV25-1 to TRBJ1-6; the match to TRBD1 covers 9 bases. CDR1 is MGHDK and CDR2 is SYGVNS in the germline V gene. V dropped 10 bases and J dropped 7; count of bases not matched to a gene: 5. This CDR3 has 13 residues.